This T cell receptor (beta chain) was sequenced during a study of blood T cell repertoires in COVID-19. Overall study: COVID-19 samples, acute and convalescent, were from the United States, Italy and Spain.

Germline V CDR1 and CDR2: SEHNR, FQNEAQ (reference sequence). V lost 1 base and J lost 4, with 13 bases in between. This CDR3 has 16 residues. Only in-frame clones appear in the TCRdb table, and some are missing; sequencing was by immunoSEQ multiplex PCR. This table has 180,000 or so clones, roughly 86% appearing once. The chain employs TRBV7-9 and TRBJ2-2, with D possibly TRBD2 on 5 matching bases. The TCR was taken from a man aged 65 to 79 with acute or convalescent COVID-19. The sequenced sample consisted of peripheral blood. The CDR3 loop reads CASSLGSSGVTGELFF. CDR3 DNA sequence: TGTGCCAGCAGCTTAGGCTCCAGCGGTGTCACCGGGGAGCTGTTTTTT.